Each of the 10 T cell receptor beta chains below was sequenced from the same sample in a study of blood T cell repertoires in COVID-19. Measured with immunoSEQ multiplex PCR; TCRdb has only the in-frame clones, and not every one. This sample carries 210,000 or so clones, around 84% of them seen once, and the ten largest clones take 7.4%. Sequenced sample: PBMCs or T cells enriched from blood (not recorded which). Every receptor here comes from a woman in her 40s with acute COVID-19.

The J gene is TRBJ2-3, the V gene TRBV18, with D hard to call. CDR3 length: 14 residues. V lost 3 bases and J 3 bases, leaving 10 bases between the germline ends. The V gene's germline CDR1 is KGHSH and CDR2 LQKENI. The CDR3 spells CASSPSDGTDTQYF. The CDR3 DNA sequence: TGTGCCAGCTCACCGTCCGACGGGACAGATACGCAGTATTTT.

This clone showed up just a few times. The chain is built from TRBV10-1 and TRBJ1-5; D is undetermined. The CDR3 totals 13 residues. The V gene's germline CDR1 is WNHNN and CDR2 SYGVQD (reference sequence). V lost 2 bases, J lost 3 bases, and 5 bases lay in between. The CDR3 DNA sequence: TGCGCCAGCAGTGAGGGAGTCAATCAGCCCCAGCATTTT. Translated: CASSEGVNQPQHF.

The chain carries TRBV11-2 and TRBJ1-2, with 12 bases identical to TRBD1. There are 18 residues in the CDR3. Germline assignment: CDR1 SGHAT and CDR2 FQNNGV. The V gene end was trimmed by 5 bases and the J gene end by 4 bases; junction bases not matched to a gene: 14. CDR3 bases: TGTGCCAGCAGCATAGGTGGTGGGACAGGGGGCATTGCCTATGGCTACACCTTC. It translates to CASSIGGGTGGIAYGYTF.

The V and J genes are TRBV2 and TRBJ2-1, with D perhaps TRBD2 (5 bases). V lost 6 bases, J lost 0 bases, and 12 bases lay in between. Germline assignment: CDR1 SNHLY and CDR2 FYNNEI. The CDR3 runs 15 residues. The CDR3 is CASRWTSSSYNEQFF. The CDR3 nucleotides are TGTGCCAGCAGATGGACTTCTAGCTCCTACAATGAGCAGTTCTTC.

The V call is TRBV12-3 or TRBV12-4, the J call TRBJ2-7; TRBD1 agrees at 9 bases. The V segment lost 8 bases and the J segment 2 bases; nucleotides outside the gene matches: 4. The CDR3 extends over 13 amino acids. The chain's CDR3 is CASSRDRAYEQYF. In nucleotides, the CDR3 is TGTGCCAGCTCCCGGGACAGGGCCTACGAGCAGTACTTC.

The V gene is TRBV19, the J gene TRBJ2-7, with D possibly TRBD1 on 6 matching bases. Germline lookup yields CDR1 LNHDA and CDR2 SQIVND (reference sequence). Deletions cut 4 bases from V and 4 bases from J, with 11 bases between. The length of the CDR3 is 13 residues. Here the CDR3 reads CASSTDRGYEQYF. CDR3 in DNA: TGTGCCAGTAGTACGGACAGAGGATACGAGCAGTACTTC.

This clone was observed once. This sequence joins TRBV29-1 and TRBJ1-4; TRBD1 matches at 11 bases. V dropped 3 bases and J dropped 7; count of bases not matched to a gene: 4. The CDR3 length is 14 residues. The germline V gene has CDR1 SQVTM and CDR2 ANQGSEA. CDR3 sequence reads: CSVEGTGGREKLFF. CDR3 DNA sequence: TGCAGCGTTGAGGGGACAGGGGGGCGTGAAAAACTGTTTTTT.

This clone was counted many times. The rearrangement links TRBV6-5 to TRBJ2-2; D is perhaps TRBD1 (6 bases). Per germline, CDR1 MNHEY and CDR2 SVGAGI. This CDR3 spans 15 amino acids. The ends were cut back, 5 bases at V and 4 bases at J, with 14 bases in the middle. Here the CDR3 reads CASSTRPGVTGELFF. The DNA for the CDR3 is TGTGCCAGCAGTACTCGTCCAGGGGTCACCGGGGAGCTGTTTTTT.

CDR3 coding DNA: TGTGCCAGCAGCTTAGACCCGGGGGGCACTGAAGCTTTCTTT. Its protein is CASSLDPGGTEAFF. The chain is built from TRBV7-2 and TRBJ1-1; weak D call: TRBD1 (5 bases). The V end lost 1 base, the J end lost 4 bases, and 10 bases lay between the germline ends. The CDR3 sequence is 14 residues long. Germline CDR1 and CDR2: SGHTA and FQGNSA. The full variable domain, with the rest looked up from reference TRBV7-2 and TRBJ1-1, is GAGVSQSPSNKVTEKGKDVELRCDPISGHTALYWYRQSLGQGLEFLIYFQGNSAPDKSGLPSDRFSAERTGGSVSTLTIQRTQQEDSAVYLCASSLDPGGTEAFFGQGTRLTVV.

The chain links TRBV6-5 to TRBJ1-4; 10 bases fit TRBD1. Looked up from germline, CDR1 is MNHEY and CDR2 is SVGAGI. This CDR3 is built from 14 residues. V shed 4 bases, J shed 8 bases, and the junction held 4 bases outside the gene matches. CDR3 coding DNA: TGTGCCAGCAGTTCAGGGACAGGGGAAGAAAAACTGTTTTTT. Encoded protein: CASSSGTGEEKLFF.